The source of this TCR beta chain is a study of post-analysis software for immune sequencing data (dated by TCRdb to the mid-2010s). For the study in its entirety: Relapsing-remitting, secondary progressive and progressive-relapsing multiple sclerosis were recorded as disease courses, and subtype annotation was lacking for some patients. The multiple sclerosis patient repertoires were compared with 10 or so previously published healthy control repertoires from donors aged about 6 to 26 years. A subset of samples was prepared in parallel using single-end sample barcoding, then pooled and co-amplified after Illumina adapter ligation.

Libraries were prepared through PCR. This sample was sequenced with an Illumina HiSeq 2500. To reduce PCR and sequencing biases, unique molecular identifiers were incorporated into the TCR beta cDNA libraries. Every 1 to 10 million input T cells yielded approximately 500,000 cDNA molecules, meaning each molecule approximated one T cell. The patient libraries were prepared and sequenced with the same protocol used for the earlier healthy control dataset. Within a given batch, samples were prepared together, multiplexed and sequenced on the same HiSeq lane. The paper's data handling went like this. Raw barcoded reads were processed with MIGEC, discarding single-read molecular identifier groups before consensus assembly and CDR3 extraction. Clonotype tables were post-analysed with VDJtools, normalizing diversity by down-sampling all datasets to the smallest sample size. Repertoire overlap clustering matched CDR3 amino acid but not nucleotide sequences to correct batch-related cross-sample contamination. Using fastp trimming at Q25 and MiXCR clonotype assembly, TCRdb reanalyzed the public sequencing data and kept in-frame beta chains. Identical CDR3 proteins give one entry, which carries the most common genes and DNA. The V and J calls reflect TCRdb's pipeline rather than the authors' work. In this sample the table shows about 770,000 distinct CDR3 sequences, approximately 44% of which occur a single time. The biggest ten clones account for around 4.7% of the sample.

Beyond this particular receptor, the publication reports: Normalized Chao1 diversity was significantly lower in multiple sclerosis patients than controls, suggesting substantial peripheral T-cell clonal expansion. The control group was slightly older than the multiple sclerosis patient group. A handful of TRBV segments, including TRBV5-6, TRBV5-1 and TRBV20-1, were significantly more frequent in patients than controls. Strong co-clustering of samples prepared in the same batch was shown by direct clustering with F measure, prompting a batch-effect correction.

To demonstrate the VDJtools post-analysis software, the study profiled TCR beta repertoires from the peripheral blood of 10 to 15 young patients with multiple sclerosis. The patients with multiple sclerosis were children and adolescents between roughly 6 and 16 years of age. CDR1 and CDR2, per the germline V gene, are SGHVS and FNYEAQ. Counted from cysteine to phenylalanine, this CDR3 has 15 amino acids. The sequence is cut down to CDR3 DNA, 45 bases in frame from base 1. A distance of 10 bases separates the germline ends of V and J, which lose 5 bases and 0 bases respectively. For this clonotype: The antigen this receptor binds is unknown. Base quality data are lacking; no much larger clone is found one base away.

The source is a girl between 5 and 17 years old with multiple sclerosis. Sequencing used blood. This sequence uses TRBV7-6 and TRBJ1-4; the D region possibly corresponds to TRBD1 (5 bases align). CDR3 protein: CASSLSRATNEKLFF. The nucleotide sequence reads TGTGCCAGCAGCCTATCCAGGGCAACTAATGAAAAACTGTTTTTT. Full variable domain (CDR3 extended with the reference TRBV7-6 and TRBJ1-4 proteins): GAGVSQSPRYKVTKRGQDVALRCDPISGHVSLYWYRQALGQGPEFLTYFNYEAQQDKSGLPNDRFSAERPEGSISTLTIQRTEQRDSAMYRCASSLSRATNEKLFFGSGTQLSVL.